The present T cell receptor (beta chain) was sequenced within a study of blood T cell repertoires in COVID-19 (dated by TCRdb to about 2020). Describing the broader study: The collaborator samples originated in the United States, Italy and Spain and spanned the acute and convalescent phases of COVID-19. The material from the prospective study consisted of cDNA or gDNA derived from T cells, B-cell-depleted T cells, or PBMCs. Deeply sampled blood TCRbeta repertoires from subjects exposed to, actively infected with, or recovered from COVID-19 were included in the dataset. The repertoires were released in a freely available public database meant as a resource for research on the immune response to SARS-CoV-2. Samples came from the ongoing ImmuneRACE study (first 160 participants) plus 1,254 subjects from 6 global collaborators. Sample metadata almost always included a de-identified subject ID, COVID-19 status, age in years and sex. HLA class I and class II types, where available, came from metadata supplied by the sample provider rather than from assay-based typing. Summary of the overall study and its limitations: Clinical and demographic metadata were provided uncurated, with the amount varying by source and participant.

The immunoSEQ Assay, a bias-controlled multiplex PCR, was used to amplify TCRbeta CDR3 regions from genomic DNA. The paper's data handling went like this. The number of nucleated cells in each sample was estimated from the amplification of reference gene primers within the assay. Sequence reads were collapsed and filtered to measure the absolute abundance of every unique TCRbeta CDR3 rearrangement. Productive Simpson clonality was computed per sample as the square root of Simpson's diversity index over productive rearrangements. TCRdb stores this immuneACCESS table with in-frame sequences only. Part of the clones is absent; in the studies checked, under half of the shortfall reflects unresolved V genes, and no reason is known for the rest. That table gives V, J and clone size, and the DNA gave D and trimming. This sample comprises about 270,000 clones, roughly 86% of them detected only once. Of the sample, about 8.6% falls within the top ten clones.

As for this clone: Its antigen target is currently unknown. No quality values exist for individual bases; no much larger clone is one base distant.

Whole blood was collected in K2EDTA tubes by collaborating institutions according to the institutions' own protocols. For TCRbeta analysis, collaborators shipped samples in one of three forms: frozen whole blood, isolated PBMCs, or DNA extracted from either of those sample types. Per the germline V gene (reference sequence), LNHDA is the CDR1 and SQIVND is the CDR2. At the junction V is shortened by 5 bases and J by 6 bases; bases outside the gene matches: 9. From its cysteine to its phenylalanine, the CDR3 spans 16 amino acids. Solely the CDR3 DNA is kept, with 48 bases framed from the first base. The receptor chain draws on TRBV19 and TRBJ1-6, with 8 central nucleotides matching TRBD1. Sequences were obtained from peripheral blood. This sequence originates from a man aged 35 to 55 with active or convalescent COVID-19. The base sequence is TGTGCCAGTAGTGCAAGAGACAGGGGCTCTAATTCACCCCTCCACTTT. It specifies CASSARDRGSNSPLHF.